Shown below are 10 T cell receptor beta chains from a single sample sequenced in a study of CD8 T cells in ankylosing spondylitis. Using its own MiXCR run on the 5' RACE reads, TCRdb lists one record per CDR3 protein. The table shows some 30,000 distinct CDR3 sequences, with around 30% occurring only once. The sequenced sample consisted of synovial fluid, either unsorted or a sorted T cell fraction (not recorded which). The source is a male donor with ankylosing spondylitis.

The chain joins TRBV7-9 to TRBJ2-4, with 11 bases that match TRBD1. The CDR3 spans 13 residues. Per germline, CDR1 SEHNR and CDR2 FQNEAQ (reference sequence). The V segment lost 6 bases and the J segment 6 bases; nucleotides outside the gene matches: 1. CDR3 coding DNA: TGTGCCAGCAGTGGGACAGGGGGAAACATTCAGTACTTC. It specifies CASSGTGGNIQYF.

This clonotype was seen only a few times. The CDR3: CASSQGGVSYNEQFF. The CDR3 nucleotides read TGCGCCAGCAGCCAGGGGGGAGTTTCCTACAATGAGCAGTTCTTC. This chain connects TRBV4-1 to TRBJ2-1, with a possible D match to TRBD2 (6 bases). V was trimmed by 3 bases and J by 1 base, leaving 10 bases between them. Germline V CDR1 and CDR2: MGHRA, YSYEKL. The CDR3 is 15 amino acids.

The sample holds many counts of this clonotype. The chain joins TRBV29-1 to TRBJ2-2; D gene uncertain. This CDR3 is built from 12 residues. V shed 3 bases and J shed 0 bases, with 2 bases lying between them. Germline loops: CDR1 SQVTM, CDR2 ANQGSEA. The CDR3 DNA is TGCAGCGTTGACCCGAACACCGGGGAGCTGTTTTTT. It yields the protein CSVDPNTGELFF.

A single count supports this clonotype. This rearrangement joins TRBV6-2 or TRBV6-3 to TRBJ2-7; TRBD1 matches 9 bases. The CDR3 is 16 residues long. CDR1 and CDR2 (germline): MNHEY, SVGEGT. The V and J ends lost 5 bases and 3 bases, in that order; junction bases with no gene match: 11. CDR3 nucleotide sequence: TGTGCCAGCAGTCAAGCCTCCGGGACAGGGTACTACGAGCAGTACTTC. It codes for CASSQASGTGYYEQYF.

J is TRBJ2-7 and V is TRBV12-3 or TRBV12-4; a possible D gene is TRBD2 (6 bases). The CDR3 covers 13 residues. The V and J ends lost 5 bases and 7 bases respectively, with 15 bases between them. This CDR3 is CASSNLQAGEQYV. The CDR3 DNA follows: TGTGCCAGCAGTAATCTACAGGCGGGGGAGCAGTACGTC.

The sample holds many counts of this clonotype. The chain joins TRBV13 to TRBJ2-1; D might be TRBD2 (5 bases). The CDR3 has 15 amino acids. Germline CDR1 and CDR2: PRHDT and FYEKMQ (reference sequence). The V gene lost 1 base and the J gene lost 9 bases, with 16 bases spanning the gap. CDR3 sequence reads: CASSLDPGSSFEQFF. CDR3 bases: TGTGCCAGCAGCTTAGACCCGGGATCCTCCTTTGAGCAGTTCTTC.

This chain uses TRBV15 with TRBJ2-1, with 7 positions matching TRBD2. CDR1 is LNHNV, CDR2 YYDKDF, per germline (reference sequence). J lost 1 base, V lost 0 bases, and 18 bases had no gene match. CDR3 length equals 21 residues. In DNA, the CDR3 is TGTGCCACCAGCAGAGATGCTACTAGCGCGCTGTTCCCCTTATCCTACAATGAGCAGTTCTTC. It codes for CATSRDATSALFPLSYNEQFF.

This rearrangement joins TRBV12-5 to TRBJ1-5, with D hard to call. V was trimmed by 3 bases and J by 3 bases, leaving 9 bases between them. This CDR3 is built from 14 residues. Germline V lookup: CDR1 LGHNT, CDR2 FRNRAP. The CDR3 is CASGFFGLNQPQHF. In DNA form, the CDR3 reads TGTGCTAGTGGTTTTTTCGGCCTCAATCAGCCCCAGCATTTT.

The chain links TRBV28 to TRBJ1-1; D is undetermined. V lost 4 bases and J 1 base, leaving 19 bases between the germline ends. The CDR3 loop spans 17 amino acids. In germline, CDR1 is MDHEN, CDR2 SYDVKM. CDR3 sequence reads: CASSSPLVSNSNTEAFF. The CDR3 DNA reads as TGTGCCAGCAGTTCCCCGTTGGTTTCAAATTCGAACACTGAAGCTTTCTTT.

This clonotype was picked up many times. The rearrangement links TRBV30 to TRBJ2-7; 9 nucleotides line up with TRBD2. In germline, CDR1 is GTSNPN, CDR2 SVGIG (reference sequence). The V and J ends lost 5 bases and 7 bases, in that order; junction bases with no gene match: 9. The CDR3 totals 13 residues. The CDR3 DNA follows: TGTGCCTGGGAAATAGCGGGAGCAGGGGAGCAGTACTTC. This sequence encodes CAWEIAGAGEQYF.